Given below is one TCR beta chain in context. This clonotype was seen many times. No base qualities exist here, and no much larger clone lies one base off it. TCR cDNA was synthesized by 5'RACE template switching, which introduced a universal primer site and unique molecular identifiers. Priming of cDNA synthesis was performed from both the TCR alpha and TCR beta constant segments. Two PCR steps were used to amplify libraries, with sample barcodes and sequencing adapters being added in the second step. Libraries were sequenced on Illumina HiSeq 2500 (2x100 bp) or NovaSeq (2x150 bp). The study's processing was this. MIGEC handled demultiplexing of reads and collapsing into UMI consensus sequences, while MiXCR performed V(D)J alignment. Using edgeR on replicate PBMC samples, clonotypes were called vaccine-responding if FDR was below 0.01 and the log2 fold change was above 5 up to day 15. Bulk clonotypes were assigned CD4 or CD8 identity according to which sequenced CD4 or CD8 repertoire held them at higher abundance. To estimate how each clone was distributed across memory phenotypes, clonotype frequencies in memory subsets were weighted by the numbers of FACS-sorted cells. TCRdb trimmed the raw reads at Q25, called clones with MiXCR and kept productive beta chains. Each CDR3 protein gets just one entry, which takes the most common genes and DNA from the rows behind it. TCRdb's processing, not the authors', yielded these V and J calls. The sample includes approximately 10,000 distinct CDR3 sequences, with about 5.8% observed a single time. 0.93% of the sample comes from the top ten.

This sample is part of a study of T cells after yellow fever vaccination (dated by TCRdb to the late 2010s). A note on the overall study: Memory subsets (EM, EMRA, CM and Tscm) were sorted on a BD FACS Aria III using CD3, CD45RA, CCR7 and CD95 staining. Sorting of memory subsets took place on days 0, 15 and 45 and at 18 months after primary vaccination, as well as on days 0, 15 and 45 after the 30-year booster. Blood was collected at multiple timepoints before and after primary and secondary immunization, and bulk PBMC replicates and cell subsets were isolated. The SMART-Seq v4 Ultra Low Input RNA kit was used to prepare libraries from fractions with low cell numbers. Two healthy male donors made up the cohort, one aged 18 to 29 years and the other aged 30 to 40 years. To follow T-cell clones before and after primary and booster YFV17D yellow fever vaccination, bulk TCR alpha and beta repertoires were sequenced over time.

CDR3 length: 17 amino acids, cysteine to phenylalanine. Left in the record is the CDR3 DNA by itself, 51 bases read in frame from the first base. The germline ends are 18 bases apart after V is trimmed by 2 bases and J by 4 bases. The germline V gene supplies CDR1 SGHTA and CDR2 FQGNSA. Per the publication, the treatment or condition label means: live attenuated yellow fever vaccine strain. PBMCs were isolated from peripheral blood using a standard Ficoll-Paque protocol. For sorted memory subsets, RNA extraction was done with the RNeasy Micro Kit. Findings and caveats that apply to the study as a whole: A small share of clonotypes occurred in both CD4 and CD8 compartments, likely arising from convergent recombination. Compared with the primary T-cell response, the secondary T-cell response was weaker but faster, peaking on day 5 rather than day 15. In the sorted memory subsets on day 0, nearly all vaccine-responding clonotypes were below the level of detection. Because the study included only a couple of donors, the extent to which the findings can be generalized is limited. After the booster, most of the clones that had expanded following primary vaccination were detected again (just under 97% of CD4 and around 88% of CD8), which suggests that memory was broadly maintained. Computational filtering was needed because FACS-sorted repertoires could contain abundant contaminating clonotypes from the bulk population.

This specimen consisted of PBMCs, either bulk or a sorted T-cell subset (CD4+, CD8+, memory, or dextramer-sorted; not recorded which), obtained on the day of the yellow fever booster vaccination. The source of this sequence is a man aged 25 to 40 who received the YFV17D yellow fever vaccine. The V and J segments used are TRBV7-2 and TRBJ2-1; the D segment cannot be called with confidence. The nucleotides read TGTGCCAGCAGCTTACAGGCTCCCCTGCTGGGGTACAATGAGCAGTTCTTC. This encodes CASSLQAPLLGYNEQFF.